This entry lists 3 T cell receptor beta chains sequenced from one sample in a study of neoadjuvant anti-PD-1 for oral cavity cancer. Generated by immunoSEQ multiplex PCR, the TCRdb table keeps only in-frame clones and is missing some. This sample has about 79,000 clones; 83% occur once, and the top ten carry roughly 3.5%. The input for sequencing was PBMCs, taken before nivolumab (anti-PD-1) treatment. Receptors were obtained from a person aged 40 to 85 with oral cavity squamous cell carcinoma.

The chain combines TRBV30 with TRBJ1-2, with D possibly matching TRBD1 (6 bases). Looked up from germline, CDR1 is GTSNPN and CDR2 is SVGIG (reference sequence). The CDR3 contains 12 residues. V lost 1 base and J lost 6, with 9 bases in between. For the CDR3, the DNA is TGTGCCTGGAGTGCCGGGGGCGATGGCTACACCTTC. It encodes CAWSAGGDGYTF.

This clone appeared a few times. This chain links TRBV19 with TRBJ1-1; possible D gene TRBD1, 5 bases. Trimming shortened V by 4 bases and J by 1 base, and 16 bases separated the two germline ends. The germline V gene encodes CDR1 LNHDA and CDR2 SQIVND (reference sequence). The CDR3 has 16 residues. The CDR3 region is CASSTYPGGSNTEAFF. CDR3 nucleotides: TGTGCCAGTAGTACCTACCCGGGGGGTTCGAACACTGAAGCTTTCTTT.

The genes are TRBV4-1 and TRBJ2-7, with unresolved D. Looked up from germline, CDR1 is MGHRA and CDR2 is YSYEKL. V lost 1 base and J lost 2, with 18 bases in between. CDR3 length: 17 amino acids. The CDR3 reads CASSQVASHPKAYEQYF. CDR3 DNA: TGCGCCAGCAGCCAAGTAGCTTCCCATCCCAAGGCCTACGAGCAGTACTTC.